This record looks at one T cell receptor beta chain sequence and its context. Primed by a sample-barcoded 5' primer and a J-beta primer mix, a second PCR proceeded for roughly 7 to 12 cycles. TCRdb passed the 5' RACE reads through MiXCR, listing each CDR3 protein once. Among under 800,000 distinct CDR3 sequences listed, about 21% were seen once. The CDR3 length is 14 residues. The germline CDR1 and CDR2 sequences are KGHSH and LQKENI. These data are taken from a study of blood T cells in healthy people across ages. Source material: blood. The origin of this receptor is a man between 70 and 80 years old in good health. The gene calls are TRBV18 and TRBJ2-1; possible D gene TRBD2, 8 bases. The DNA matches TRBJ2-7 better at its end, which makes the J call doubtful. In DNA, the CDR3 is TGTGCCACCCAGGGGACAGCGGGAGCATACGAGCAGTACTTC. It specifies CATQGTAGAYEQYF.